Listed here are 30 T cell receptor beta chains from one sample, sequenced in a study of blood T cell repertoires in COVID-19. This table comes from immunoSEQ multiplex PCR, and its TCRdb copy is limited to in-frame clones, with some not included. Of 240,000 or so clones in the sample, around 86% are singletons; the top ten hold about 2%. The sequenced material came from peripheral blood. All receptors come from a man between 25 and 39 years old who had recovered from COVID-19.

This clone was observed a single time. The chain links TRBV7-8 to TRBJ2-3; D perhaps matches TRBD2 (6 bases). V was clipped by 5 bases and J by 6 bases, with 12 bases between them. Germline V gene sequence: CDR1 SGHVS, CDR2 FQNEAQ. This CDR3 is 13 amino acids long. The CDR3 reads CASSRERTDTQYF. CDR3 DNA: TGTGCCAGCAGCCGGGAGCGGACCGATACGCAGTATTTT.

J is TRBJ2-3 and V is TRBV2; TRBD2 agrees at 10 bases. V shed 8 bases, J shed 1 base, and the junction held 12 bases outside the gene matches. Germline V gene data show CDR1 as SNHLY and CDR2 as FYNNEI. CDR3 length equals 17 residues. This CDR3 reads CASRSGGRSRGTDTQYF. For the CDR3, the DNA is TGTGCCAGCCGTAGCGGGGGGAGGTCCCGCGGCACAGATACGCAGTATTTT.

The chain uses TRBV6-4 and TRBJ2-2; D is uncertain. Germline lookup yields CDR1 MRHNA and CDR2 SNTAGT. V lost 0 bases and J lost 5, with 13 bases in between. The CDR3 extends over 16 amino acids. CDR3 protein: CASSDSIQTETGELFF. The CDR3 DNA is TGTGCCAGCAGTGACTCGATCCAAACCGAGACCGGGGAGCTGTTTTTT.

J is TRBJ2-5 and V is TRBV4-1; 7 bases agree with TRBD2. Germline CDR1 and CDR2: MGHRA and YSYEKL. This CDR3 spans 17 amino acids. V trimming: 2 bases; J trimming: 2 bases; junction bases outside the gene matches: 11. The CDR3 coding sequence is TGCGCCAGCAGCCAAAGGGCGGCGGGGGAGATACAAGAGACCCAGTACTTC. This translates into CASSQRAAGEIQETQYF.

The CDR3 DNA reads as TGTGCCAGCAGCTTAGGCATTGGGACAGACACTGAAGCTTTCTTT. Protein: CASSLGIGTDTEAFF. The V gene is TRBV11-3, the J gene TRBJ1-1, with TRBD1 matching 7 bases. The germline V gene encodes CDR1 SGHNT and CDR2 YENEEA. There are 15 residues in the CDR3. V lost 1 base to trimming and J lost 3 bases; unmatched junction nucleotides: 5.

The rearrangement joins TRBV4-1 to TRBJ1-5; D unresolved. V was clipped by 4 bases and J by 0 bases, with 10 bases between them. The CDR3 length is 15 residues. Germline lookup yields CDR1 MGHRA and CDR2 YSYEKL. The CDR3 bases are TGCGCCAGCAGCCCGAGGCCCCCTAGCAATCAGCCCCAGCATTTT. Amino acids: CASSPRPPSNQPQHF.

V is TRBV5-8 and J is TRBJ2-1; TRBD1 agrees at 9 bases. Germline CDR1 and CDR2: SGHTS and YDEGEE. Trimming at V came to 1 base and at J to 4 bases, leaving 6 bases not matched to a gene. The CDR3 is 16 residues long. The CDR3 region has the DNA TGTGCCAGCAGCTTGTTTGGACAGGGGAGGTACAATGAGCAGTTCTTC. It codes for CASSLFGQGRYNEQFF.

The rearrangement joins TRBV18 to TRBJ2-1; 11 bases are shared with TRBD1. This CDR3 is 16 amino acids long. The V and J ends lost 4 bases and 1 base, in that order; junction bases with no gene match: 3. The germline CDR1 and CDR2 sequences are KGHSH and LQKENI. The CDR3 region is CASSQGQGASYNEQFF. The DNA for the CDR3 is TGTGCCAGCTCACAAGGACAGGGGGCTTCCTACAATGAGCAGTTCTTC.

This sequence joins TRBV6-1 and TRBJ1-2, with D perhaps TRBD1 (6 bases). This CDR3 region has 15 residues. Trimming cost V 3 bases and J 1 base, with 12 bases left between them. Germline assignment: CDR1 MNHNS and CDR2 SASEGT. The CDR3 region has the DNA TGTGCCAGCAGTGAGGTGGGACACTATAACTATGGCTACACCTTC. This codes for CASSEVGHYNYGYTF.

This chain links TRBV28 with TRBJ1-2; tentatively, D is TRBD1 (6 bases). Per germline, CDR1 MDHEN and CDR2 SYDVKM. There are 15 residues in the CDR3. V gave up 2 bases and J gave up 1 base, with 11 bases separating them. CDR3 loop: CASSLAGAGNYGYTF. The CDR3 DNA follows: TGTGCCAGCAGTTTAGCGGGGGCGGGTAACTATGGCTACACCTTC.

The V gene is TRBV2, the J gene TRBJ2-5; 14 nucleotides line up with TRBD2. The V gene end was trimmed by 6 bases and the J gene end by 7 bases; junction bases not matched to a gene: 7. In germline, CDR1 is SNHLY, CDR2 FYNNEI. This CDR3 region has 15 residues. In nucleotides, the CDR3 is TGTGCCAGCAGCCCAGGGACTAGCGGGGGTGGGACCCAGTACTTC. The encoded protein is CASSPGTSGGGTQYF.

The rearrangement uses TRBV4-1 and TRBJ2-4; 9 bases match TRBD2. This CDR3 contains 18 residues. Germline CDR1 MGHRA, CDR2 YSYEKL. The V segment lost 1 base and the J segment 5 bases; nucleotides outside the gene matches: 12. The CDR3 sequence is CASSQGVGRGGRQNIQYF. DNA for the CDR3: TGCGCCAGCAGCCAAGGAGTAGGGCGGGGGGGCCGCCAAAACATTCAGTACTTC.

This rearrangement joins TRBV9 to TRBJ2-6; maybe TRBD1 (6 bases). This CDR3 comprises 16 residues. Trimming left V 3 bases short and J 0 bases short, with 10 bases between. Germline CDR1 SGDLS, CDR2 YYNGEE. In DNA, the CDR3 is TGTGCCAGCAGCGCAATACAGGGCTCTGGGGCCAACGTCCTGACTTTC. This gives the protein CASSAIQGSGANVLTF.

This clone was detected once. The chain links TRBV6-5 to TRBJ1-3; TRBD1 is a possible D gene (5 bases). Germline-derived CDR1 and CDR2 are MNHEY and SVGAGI. This CDR3 contains 15 residues. V dropped 4 bases and J dropped 3 bases, with 13 bases sitting between them. DNA for the CDR3: TGTGCCAGCAGTTCGAATGCCGACAGTGGAAACACCATATATTTT. This codes for CASSSNADSGNTIYF.

V is TRBV6-5 and J is TRBJ1-2, with TRBD1 identical over 8 bases. With 5 bases clipped from V and 8 bases from J, the junction kept 10 bases outside the gene matches. CDR1 is MNHEY and CDR2 is SVGAGI in the germline V gene. This CDR3 spans 14 amino acids. CDR3 residues: CASSPLDRAGGYTF. CDR3 sequence (DNA): TGTGCCAGCAGTCCTTTGGACAGGGCCGGCGGCTACACCTTC.

DNA of the CDR3: TGTGCCAGCAGTTTCAGTCATGGCTACACCTTC. Protein product: CASSFSHGYTF. The rearrangement uses TRBV12-3 or TRBV12-4 and TRBJ1-2; D ambiguous. Trimming removed 3 bases from V and 6 bases from J, with 5 bases in between. There are 11 residues in the CDR3.

V is TRBV27 and J is TRBJ2-2; 7 bases fit TRBD1. The CDR3 length is 17 residues. Germline values: CDR1 MNHEY, CDR2 SMNVEV (reference sequence). The V gene end was trimmed by 8 bases and the J gene end by 5 bases; junction bases not matched to a gene: 17. CDR3 nucleotides: TGTGCCAGCCGGAGACATACAGGGGACCCACGGACCGGGGAGCTGTTTTTT. As protein: CASRRHTGDPRTGELFF.

This clone was detected once. The J gene is TRBJ2-7, the V gene TRBV11-2, with D unresolved. Trimming pared 5 bases from V and 4 bases from J, leaving 9 bases between. Germline V gives CDR1 SGHAT, CDR2 FQNNGV. The CDR3 covers 12 residues. This CDR3 is CASSLGHYEQYV. As DNA, the CDR3 is TGTGCCAGCAGCCTCGGTCATTACGAGCAGTACGTC.

This chain links TRBV7-2 with TRBJ2-2; perhaps TRBD2 as D (6 bases). V was trimmed by 1 base and J by 0 bases, leaving 6 bases between them. In germline, CDR1 is SGHTA, CDR2 FQGNSA. This CDR3 has 15 residues. The CDR3 bases are TGTGCCAGCAGCTTAGGCGGGGCGAACACCGGGGAGCTGTTTTTT. Its translation: CASSLGGANTGELFF.

In its sample, this clone was seen a few times. The gene calls are TRBV21-1 and TRBJ1-1; TRBD1 was called by the table and not checked on the DNA. TRBV21-1 is classified as a pseudogene. The CDR3 covers 15 residues. CDR3 residues: CASSKFQGLVVEAFF. In DNA form, the CDR3 reads TGTGCCAGCAGCAAATTCCAGGGTTTAGTAGTAGAAGCTTTCTTT.

This chain links TRBV6-4 with TRBJ2-1; D is perhaps TRBD2 (6 bases). This CDR3 comprises 13 residues. Per germline, CDR1 MRHNA and CDR2 SNTAGT. With 6 bases removed from V and 11 bases from J, the gap between germline ends came to 17 bases. CDR3 loop: CASSKGDSRKQFF. CDR3 in DNA: TGTGCCAGCAGCAAAGGGGACTCCCGGAAGCAGTTCTTC.

The chain carries TRBV6-5 and TRBJ1-1; D remains unclear. The V gene's germline CDR1 is MNHEY and CDR2 SVGAGI. V was trimmed by 7 bases and J by 1 base, leaving 13 bases between them. The CDR3 sequence is 14 residues long. For the CDR3, the DNA is TGTGCCAGCACCTCCCCGAGCGGGAACACTGAAGCTTTCTTT. Protein: CASTSPSGNTEAFF.

The rearrangement uses TRBV19 and TRBJ1-6; 7 nucleotides match TRBD1. With V trimmed by 5 bases and J by 7 bases, 8 bases remained unmatched. From germline, CDR1 is LNHDA and CDR2 SQIVND (reference sequence). The CDR3 runs to 15 residues. CDR3 nucleotides: TGTGCCAGTAGTGCCCCCGGGACAGAAAATTCACCCCTCCACTTT. It encodes CASSAPGTENSPLHF.

V and J are TRBV10-3 and TRBJ2-2; TRBD1 might be the D (6 bases). From germline, CDR1 is ENHRY and CDR2 SYGVKD. V gave up 3 bases and J gave up 6 bases, with 8 bases separating them. This CDR3 is 13 amino acids long. The CDR3 coding sequence is TGTGCCATCAGTGATAAGGGGGCCGGGGAGCTGTTTTTT. Amino acids: CAISDKGAGELFF.

The V call is TRBV5-1, the J call TRBJ1-5; weak D call: TRBD1 (5 bases). This CDR3 is 16 amino acids long. The V gene lost 4 bases and the J gene lost 4 bases, with 18 bases spanning the gap. Germline V gene sequence: CDR1 SGHRS, CDR2 YFSETQ. DNA of the CDR3: TGCGCCAGCAGCCTCACGGGGACGGGGGGTAATCAGCCCCAGCATTTT. As protein: CASSLTGTGGNQPQHF. The whole variable domain, filled in from reference TRBV5-1 and TRBJ1-5, reads KAGVTQTPRYLIKTRGQQVTLSCSPISGHRSVSWYQQTPGQGLQFLFEYFSETQRNKGNFPGRFSGRQFSNSRSEMNVSTLELGDSALYLCASSLTGTGGNQPQHFGDGTRLSIL.

This clone was counted once. V and J are TRBV7-3 and TRBJ2-3; 10 bases map to TRBD2. The length of the CDR3 is 15 residues. V shed 6 bases, J shed 2 bases, and the junction held 5 bases outside the gene matches. CDR1 is SGHTA and CDR2 is FQGTGA in the germline V gene. The CDR3 protein is CASSHSGGSTDTQYF. The CDR3 bases are TGTGCCAGCAGTCATAGCGGGGGGTCCACAGATACGCAGTATTTT.

The genes are TRBV7-9 and TRBJ2-1; no clear D gene. Germline CDR1 reads SEHNR; CDR2 reads FQNEAQ (reference sequence). This CDR3 is 15 amino acids long. The V and J ends lost 2 bases and 6 bases respectively, with 14 bases between them. This chain's CDR3 is CASSLKGSSSNEQFF. The DNA for the CDR3 is TGTGCCAGCAGCTTAAAAGGCTCTAGTTCCAATGAGCAGTTCTTC.

The genes are TRBV4-1 and TRBJ1-6; 10 nucleotides match TRBD1. With 6 bases clipped from V and 7 bases from J, the junction kept 9 bases outside the gene matches. The germline V gene has CDR1 MGHRA and CDR2 YSYEKL. The CDR3 is 16 residues long. CDR3 sequence: CASRLGTGVENSPLHF. The CDR3 coding sequence is TGCGCCAGCAGGCTTGGGACAGGGGTAGAGAATTCACCCCTCCACTTT.

This clone was found a few times. V is TRBV2 and J is TRBJ2-7; 9 nucleotides match TRBD1. Germline CDR1 is SNHLY and CDR2 is FYNNEI. Trimming cost V 7 bases and J 1 base; bases outside gene matches: 14. CDR3 length equals 17 residues. DNA of the CDR3: TGTGCCAGCATTCCCGGGACAGGGATCCGGTTGTCCTACGAGCAGTACTTC. It encodes CASIPGTGIRLSYEQYF.

V and J are TRBV27 and TRBJ2-7; 10 bases fit TRBD1. Germline V CDR1 and CDR2: MNHEY, SMNVEV (reference sequence). The CDR3 spans 15 residues. Trimming cost V 0 bases and J 6 bases; bases outside gene matches: 5. As DNA, the CDR3 is TGTGCCAGCAGTTTATCGGGGACAGGGGTTCTCGAGCAGTACGTC. Translated: CASSLSGTGVLEQYV.